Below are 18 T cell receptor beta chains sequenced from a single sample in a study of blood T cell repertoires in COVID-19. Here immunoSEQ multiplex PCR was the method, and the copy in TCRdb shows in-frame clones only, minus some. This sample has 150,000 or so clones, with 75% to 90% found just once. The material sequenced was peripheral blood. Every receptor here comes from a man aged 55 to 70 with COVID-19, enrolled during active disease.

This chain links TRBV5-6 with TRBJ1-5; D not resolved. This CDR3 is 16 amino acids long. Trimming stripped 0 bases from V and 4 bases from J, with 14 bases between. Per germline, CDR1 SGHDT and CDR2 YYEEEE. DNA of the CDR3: TGTGCCAGCAGCTTGGGAGCGGGTTTTGGAAATCAGCCCCAGCATTTT. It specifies CASSLGAGFGNQPQHF.

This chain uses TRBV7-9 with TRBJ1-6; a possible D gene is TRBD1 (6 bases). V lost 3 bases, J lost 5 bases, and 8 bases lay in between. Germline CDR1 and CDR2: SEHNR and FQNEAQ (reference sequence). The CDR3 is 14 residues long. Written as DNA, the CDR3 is TGTGCCAGCAGCTTTGGACAGAATAATTCACCCCTCCACTTT. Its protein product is CASSFGQNNSPLHF.

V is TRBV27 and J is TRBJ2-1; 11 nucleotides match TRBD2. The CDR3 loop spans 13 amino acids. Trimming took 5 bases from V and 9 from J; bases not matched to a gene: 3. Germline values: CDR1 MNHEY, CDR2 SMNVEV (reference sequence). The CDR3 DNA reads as TGTGCCAGCAGTCATGGACTAGCGGGTGAGCAGTTCTTC. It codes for CASSHGLAGEQFF.

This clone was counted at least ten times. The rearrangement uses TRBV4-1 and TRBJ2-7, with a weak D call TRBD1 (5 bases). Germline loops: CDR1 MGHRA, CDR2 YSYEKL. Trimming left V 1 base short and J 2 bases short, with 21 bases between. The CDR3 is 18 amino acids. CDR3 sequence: CASSQGPQTALSPYEQYF. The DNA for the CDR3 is TGCGCCAGCAGCCAAGGACCTCAGACAGCCCTTTCCCCCTACGAGCAGTACTTC.

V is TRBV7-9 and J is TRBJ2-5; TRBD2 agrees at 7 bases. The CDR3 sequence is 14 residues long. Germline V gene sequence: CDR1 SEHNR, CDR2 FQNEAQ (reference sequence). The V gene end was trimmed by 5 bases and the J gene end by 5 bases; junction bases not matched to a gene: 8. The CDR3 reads CASSPGRGGETQYF. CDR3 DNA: TGTGCCAGCAGCCCTGGGAGGGGAGGGGAGACCCAGTACTTC. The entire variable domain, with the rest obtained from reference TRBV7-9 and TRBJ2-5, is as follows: DTGVSQNPRHKITKRGQNVTFRCDPISEHNRLYWYRQTLGQGPEFLTYFQNEAQLEKSRLLSDRFSAERPKGSFSTLEIQRTEQGDSAMYLCASSPGRGGETQYFGPGTRLLVL.

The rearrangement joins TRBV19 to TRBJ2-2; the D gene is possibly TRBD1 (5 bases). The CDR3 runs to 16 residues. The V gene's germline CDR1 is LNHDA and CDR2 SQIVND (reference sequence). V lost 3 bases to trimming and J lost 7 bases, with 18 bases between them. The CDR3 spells CASSIPSKGVDGELFF. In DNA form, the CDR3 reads TGTGCCAGTAGTATCCCCTCTAAAGGGGTAGACGGGGAGCTGTTTTTT.

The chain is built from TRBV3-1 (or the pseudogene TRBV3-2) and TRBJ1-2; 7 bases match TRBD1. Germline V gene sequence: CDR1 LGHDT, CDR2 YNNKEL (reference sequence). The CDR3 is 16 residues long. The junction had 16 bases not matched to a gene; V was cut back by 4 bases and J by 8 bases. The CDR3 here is CASSPTPQGGGSGYTF. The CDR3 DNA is TGTGCCAGCAGCCCCACCCCTCAGGGGGGAGGCAGCGGCTACACCTTC.

DNA for the CDR3: TGTGCCACCCAGACAGTCTTCACAGATACGCAGTATTTT. Residues: CATQTVFTDTQYF. This sequence joins TRBV12-3 or TRBV12-4 and TRBJ2-3; D might be TRBD1 (5 bases). The CDR3 spans 13 residues. V was trimmed by 10 bases and J by 2 bases, leaving 13 bases between them.

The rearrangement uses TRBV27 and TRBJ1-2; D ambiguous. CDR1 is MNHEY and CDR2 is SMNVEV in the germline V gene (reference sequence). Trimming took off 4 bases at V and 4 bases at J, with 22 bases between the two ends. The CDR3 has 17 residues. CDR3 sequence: CASSSTGQIFSGYGYTF. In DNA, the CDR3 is TGTGCCAGCAGTTCGACGGGTCAGATATTCTCTGGCTATGGCTACACCTTC.

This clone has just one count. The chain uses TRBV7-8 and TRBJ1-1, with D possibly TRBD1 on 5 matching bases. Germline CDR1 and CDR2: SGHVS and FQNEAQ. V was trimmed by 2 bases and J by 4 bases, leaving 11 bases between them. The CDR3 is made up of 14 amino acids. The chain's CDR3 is CASSLRGRGTEAFF. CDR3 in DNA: TGTGCCAGCAGCTTACGGGGGAGGGGCACTGAAGCTTTCTTT.

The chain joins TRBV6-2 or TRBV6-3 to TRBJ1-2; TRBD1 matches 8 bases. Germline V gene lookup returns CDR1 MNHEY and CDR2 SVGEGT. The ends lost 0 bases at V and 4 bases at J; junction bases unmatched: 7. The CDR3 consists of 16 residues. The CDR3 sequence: CASSYSVRTGFYGYTF. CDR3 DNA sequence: TGTGCCAGCAGTTACTCGGTCCGGACAGGGTTCTATGGCTACACCTTC.

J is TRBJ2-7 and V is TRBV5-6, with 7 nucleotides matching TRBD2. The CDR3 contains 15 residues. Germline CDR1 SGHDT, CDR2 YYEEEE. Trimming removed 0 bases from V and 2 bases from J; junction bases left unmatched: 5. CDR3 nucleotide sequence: TGTGCCAGCAGCTTGGGGCCCGCGGGGGCCTACGAGCAGTACTTC. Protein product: CASSLGPAGAYEQYF.

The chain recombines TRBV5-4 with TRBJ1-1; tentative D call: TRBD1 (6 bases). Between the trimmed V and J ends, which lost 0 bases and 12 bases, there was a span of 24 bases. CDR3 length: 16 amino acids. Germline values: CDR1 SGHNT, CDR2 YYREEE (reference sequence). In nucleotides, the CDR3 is TGTGCCAGCAGCTTGGGAGATGGGGCGCGGTTAACAGGGTCTTTCTTT. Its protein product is CASSLGDGARLTGSFF.

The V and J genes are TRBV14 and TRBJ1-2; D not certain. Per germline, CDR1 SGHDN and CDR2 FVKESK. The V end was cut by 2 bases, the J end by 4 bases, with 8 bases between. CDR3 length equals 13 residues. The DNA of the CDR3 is TGTGCCAGCAGCCAAACAGTCCTCTATGGCTACACCTTC. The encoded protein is CASSQTVLYGYTF.

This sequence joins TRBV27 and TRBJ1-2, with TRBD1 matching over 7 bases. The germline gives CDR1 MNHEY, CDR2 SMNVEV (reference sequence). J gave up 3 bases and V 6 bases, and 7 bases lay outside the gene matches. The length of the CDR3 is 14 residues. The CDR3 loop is CASRETGADYGYTF. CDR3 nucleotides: TGTGCCAGCAGGGAAACAGGGGCCGACTATGGCTACACCTTC.

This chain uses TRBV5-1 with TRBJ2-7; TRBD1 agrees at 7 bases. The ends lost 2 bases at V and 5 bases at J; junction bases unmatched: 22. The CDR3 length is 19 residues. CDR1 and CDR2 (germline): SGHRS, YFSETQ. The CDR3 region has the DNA TGCGCCAGCAGCTTAACTCTCTCATCACTACAGGGGACGTCCCACGAGCAGTACTTC. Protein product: CASSLTLSSLQGTSHEQYF.

The CDR3 here is CASSLHTSGGYNEQFF. CDR3 nucleotides: TGTGCCAGCAGTTTACACACTAGCGGGGGGTACAATGAGCAGTTCTTC. The chain joins TRBV27 to TRBJ2-1, with 12 bases aligning to TRBD2. The CDR3 extends over 16 amino acids. CDR1 and CDR2 (germline): MNHEY, SMNVEV (reference sequence). J was trimmed by 4 bases and V by 2 bases; bases with no gene match: 3.

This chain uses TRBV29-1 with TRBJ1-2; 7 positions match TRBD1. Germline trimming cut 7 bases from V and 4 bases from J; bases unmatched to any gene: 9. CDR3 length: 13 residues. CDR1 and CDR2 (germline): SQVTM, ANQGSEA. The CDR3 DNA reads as TGCAGCGCGAAGGGGGGACAGTCCTATGGCTACACCTTC. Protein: CSAKGGQSYGYTF.